This TCR beta chain was identified during a study of OX40 agonist ivuxolimab in advanced cancers. With respect to this clone: Its antigen is not known.

Assay: immunoSEQ multiplex PCR; the TCRdb copy retains only in-frame clones and omits some. The sample lists about 100,000 clones; 90% were seen once. Study results and limitations: Among patients with partial responses at 0.1-3.0 mg/kg, clonal expansion was among the lowest.

There are 15 residues in the CDR3. The germline CDR1 and CDR2 sequences are MGHRA and YSYEKL. V was pared by 4 bases and J by 3 bases, with 12 bases between. The TCR originated in an adult with an advanced solid tumor such as melanoma, head and neck, liver or kidney cancer. The V and J genes are TRBV4-1 and TRBJ2-2; maybe TRBD1 (6 bases). The input for sequencing was CD4+ or CD8+ T cells sorted from blood, taken in a trial of the OX40 agonist ivuxolimab. CDR3 nucleotides: TGCGCCAGCAGCCTGGGGACACTAGACACCGGGGAGCTGTTTTTT. Translated: CASSLGTLDTGELFF.